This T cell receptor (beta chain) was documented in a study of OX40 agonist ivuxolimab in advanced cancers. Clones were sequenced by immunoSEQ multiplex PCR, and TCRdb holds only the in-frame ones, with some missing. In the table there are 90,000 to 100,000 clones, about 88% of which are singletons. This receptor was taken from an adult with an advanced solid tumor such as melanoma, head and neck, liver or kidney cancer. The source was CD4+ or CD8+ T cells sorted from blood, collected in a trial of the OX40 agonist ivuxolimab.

The CDR3 here is CASTHSSGNQPQHF. CDR3 bases: TGTGCCAGCACCCATTCCTCCGGTAATCAGCCCCAGCATTTT. The chain couples TRBV7-9 to TRBJ1-5; D remains unclear. The CDR3 is 14 residues long. V was shortened by 7 bases and J by 4 bases, with 14 bases between the two germline ends. CDR1 is SEHNR and CDR2 is FQNEAQ in the germline V gene (reference sequence).